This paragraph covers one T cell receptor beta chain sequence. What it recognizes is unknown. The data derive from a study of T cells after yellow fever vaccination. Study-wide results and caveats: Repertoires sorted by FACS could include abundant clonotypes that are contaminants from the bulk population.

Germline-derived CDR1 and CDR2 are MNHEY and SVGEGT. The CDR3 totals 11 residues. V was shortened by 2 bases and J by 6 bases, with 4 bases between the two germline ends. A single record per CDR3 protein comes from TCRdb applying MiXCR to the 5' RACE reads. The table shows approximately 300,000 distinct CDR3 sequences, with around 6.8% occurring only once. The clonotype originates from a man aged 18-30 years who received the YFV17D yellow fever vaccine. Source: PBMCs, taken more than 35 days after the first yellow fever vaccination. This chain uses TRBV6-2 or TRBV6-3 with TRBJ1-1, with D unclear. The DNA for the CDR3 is TGTGCCAGCAGTTACGGGCCTGAAGCTTTCTTT. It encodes CASSYGPEAFF.